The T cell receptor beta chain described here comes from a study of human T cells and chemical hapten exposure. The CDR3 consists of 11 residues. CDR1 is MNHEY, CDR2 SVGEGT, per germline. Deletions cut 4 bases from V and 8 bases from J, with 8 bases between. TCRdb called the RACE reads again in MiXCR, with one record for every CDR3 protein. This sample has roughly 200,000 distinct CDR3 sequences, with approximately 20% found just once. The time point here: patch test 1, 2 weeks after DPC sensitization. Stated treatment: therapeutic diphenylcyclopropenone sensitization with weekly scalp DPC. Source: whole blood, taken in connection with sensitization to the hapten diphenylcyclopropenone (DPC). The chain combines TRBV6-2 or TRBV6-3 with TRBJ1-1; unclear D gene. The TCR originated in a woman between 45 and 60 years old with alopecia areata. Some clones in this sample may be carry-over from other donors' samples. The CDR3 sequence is CASSSPREAFF. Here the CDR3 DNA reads TGTGCCAGCAGTTCCCCCAGGGAAGCTTTCTTT.